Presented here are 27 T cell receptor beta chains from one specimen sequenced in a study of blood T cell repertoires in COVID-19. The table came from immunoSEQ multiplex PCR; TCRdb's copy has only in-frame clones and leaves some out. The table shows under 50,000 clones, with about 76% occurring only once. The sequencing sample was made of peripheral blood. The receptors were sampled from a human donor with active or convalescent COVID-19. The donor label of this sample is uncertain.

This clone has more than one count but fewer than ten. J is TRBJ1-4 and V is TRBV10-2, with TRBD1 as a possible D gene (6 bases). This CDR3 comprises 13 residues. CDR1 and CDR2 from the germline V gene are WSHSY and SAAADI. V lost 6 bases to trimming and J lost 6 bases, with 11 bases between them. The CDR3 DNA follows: TGCGCCAGCAGCAGGACAGTAGATGAAAAACTGTTTTTT. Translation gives CASSRTVDEKLFF.

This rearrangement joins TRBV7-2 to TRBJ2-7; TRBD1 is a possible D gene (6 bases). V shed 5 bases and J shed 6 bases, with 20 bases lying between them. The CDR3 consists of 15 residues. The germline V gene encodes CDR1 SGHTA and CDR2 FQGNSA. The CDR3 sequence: CASSPGPGAGREQYF. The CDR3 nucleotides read TGTGCCAGCAGCCCTGGTCCAGGGGCGGGTCGCGAGCAGTACTTC.

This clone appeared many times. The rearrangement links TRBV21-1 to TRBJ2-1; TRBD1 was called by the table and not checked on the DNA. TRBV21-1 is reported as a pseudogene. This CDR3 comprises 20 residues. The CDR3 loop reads CASSKEGKGARLAVYNEQFF. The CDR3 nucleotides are TGTGCCAGCAGCAAAGAAGGGAAGGGGGCGCGATTAGCGGTCTACAATGAGCAGTTCTTC.

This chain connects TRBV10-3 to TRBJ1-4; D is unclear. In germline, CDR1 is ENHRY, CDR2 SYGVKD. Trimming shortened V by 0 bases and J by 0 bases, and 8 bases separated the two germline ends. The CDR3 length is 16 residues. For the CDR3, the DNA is TGTGCCATCAGTGAGTCCGAGCTCTCAACTAATGAAAAACTGTTTTTT. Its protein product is CAISESELSTNEKLFF.

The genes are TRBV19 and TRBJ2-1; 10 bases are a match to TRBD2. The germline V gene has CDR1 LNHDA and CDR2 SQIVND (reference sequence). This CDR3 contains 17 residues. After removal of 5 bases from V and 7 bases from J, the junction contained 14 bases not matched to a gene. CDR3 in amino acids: CASSLRIASGSVNEQFF. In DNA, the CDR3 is TGTGCCAGTAGTCTACGAATAGCTAGCGGGAGTGTGAATGAGCAGTTCTTC. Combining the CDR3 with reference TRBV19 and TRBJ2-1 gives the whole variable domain DGGITQSPKYLFRKEGQNVTLSCEQNLNHDAMYWYRQDPGQGLRLIYYSQIVNDFQKGDIAEGYSVSREKKESFPLTVTSAQKNPTAFYLCASSLRIASGSVNEQFFGPGTRLTVL.

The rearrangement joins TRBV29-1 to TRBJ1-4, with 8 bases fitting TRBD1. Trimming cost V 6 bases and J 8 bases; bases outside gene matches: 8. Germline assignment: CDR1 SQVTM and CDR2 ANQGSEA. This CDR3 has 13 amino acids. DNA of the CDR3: TGCAGCGTGGCCGGGACAGGTGGCGAAAAACTGTTTTTT. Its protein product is CSVAGTGGEKLFF.

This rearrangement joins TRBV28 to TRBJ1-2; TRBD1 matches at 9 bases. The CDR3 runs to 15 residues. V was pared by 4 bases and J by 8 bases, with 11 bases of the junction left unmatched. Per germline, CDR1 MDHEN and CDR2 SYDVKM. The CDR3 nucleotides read TGTGCCAGCAGTTCCCGGGACAGGGCTTTTGACGGCTACACCTTC. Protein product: CASSSRDRAFDGYTF.

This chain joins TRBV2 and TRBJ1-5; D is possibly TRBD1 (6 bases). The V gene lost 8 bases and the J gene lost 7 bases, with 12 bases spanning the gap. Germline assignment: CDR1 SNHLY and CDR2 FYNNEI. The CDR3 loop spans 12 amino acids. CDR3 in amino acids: CASGGEVQPQHF. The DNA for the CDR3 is TGTGCCAGCGGGGGCGAGGTCCAGCCCCAGCATTTT.

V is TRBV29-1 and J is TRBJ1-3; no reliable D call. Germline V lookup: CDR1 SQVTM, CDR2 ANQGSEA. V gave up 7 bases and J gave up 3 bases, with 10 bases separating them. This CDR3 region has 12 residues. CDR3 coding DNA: TGCAGCGGAGGTTCGGATGGAAACACCATATATTTT. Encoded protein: CSGGSDGNTIYF.

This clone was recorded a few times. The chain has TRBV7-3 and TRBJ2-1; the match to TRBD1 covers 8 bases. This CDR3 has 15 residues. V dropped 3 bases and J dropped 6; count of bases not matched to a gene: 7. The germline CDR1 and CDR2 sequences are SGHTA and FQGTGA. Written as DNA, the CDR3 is TGTGCCAGCAGCTTCGGCCAGGGGGCGTCCAATGAGCAGTTCTTC. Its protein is CASSFGQGASNEQFF. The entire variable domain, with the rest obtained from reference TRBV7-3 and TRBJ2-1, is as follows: GAGVSQTPSNKVTEKGKYVELRCDPISGHTALYWYRQSLGQGPEFLIYFQGTGAADDSGLPNDRFFAVRPEGSVSTLKIQRTERGDSAVYLCASSFGQGASNEQFFGPGTRLTVL.

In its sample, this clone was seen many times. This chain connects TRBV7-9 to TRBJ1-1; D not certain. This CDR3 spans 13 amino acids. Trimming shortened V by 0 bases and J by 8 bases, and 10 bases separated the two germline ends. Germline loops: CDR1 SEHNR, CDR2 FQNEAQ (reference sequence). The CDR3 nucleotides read TGTGCCAGCAGCTTAGCGGAGGGAATAGAAGCTTTCTTT. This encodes CASSLAEGIEAFF. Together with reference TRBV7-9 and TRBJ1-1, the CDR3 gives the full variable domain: DTGVSQNPRHKITKRGQNVTFRCDPISEHNRLYWYRQTLGQGPEFLTYFQNEAQLEKSRLLSDRFSAERPKGSFSTLEIQRTEQGDSAMYLCASSLAEGIEAFFGQGTRLTVV.

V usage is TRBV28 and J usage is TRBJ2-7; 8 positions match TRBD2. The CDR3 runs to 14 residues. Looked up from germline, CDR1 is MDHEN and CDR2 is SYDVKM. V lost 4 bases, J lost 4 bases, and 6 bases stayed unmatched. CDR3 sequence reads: CASSSGGQKYEQYF. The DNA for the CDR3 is TGTGCCAGCAGTTCGGGGGGGCAAAAGTACGAGCAGTACTTC.

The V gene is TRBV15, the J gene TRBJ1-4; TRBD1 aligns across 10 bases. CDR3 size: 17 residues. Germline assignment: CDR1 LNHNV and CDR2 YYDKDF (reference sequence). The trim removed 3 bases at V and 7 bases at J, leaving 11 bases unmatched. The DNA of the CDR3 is TGTGCCACCAGCAGCCCAGGGACAGGGGAGTGGAGTGAAAAACTGTTTTTT. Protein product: CATSSPGTGEWSEKLFF.

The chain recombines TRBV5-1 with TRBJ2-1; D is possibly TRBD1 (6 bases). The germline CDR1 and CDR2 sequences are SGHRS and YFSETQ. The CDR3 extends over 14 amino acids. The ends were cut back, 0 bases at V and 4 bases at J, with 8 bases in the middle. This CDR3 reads CASSLARGYNEQFF. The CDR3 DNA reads TGCGCCAGCAGCTTGGCCAGGGGTTACAATGAGCAGTTCTTC. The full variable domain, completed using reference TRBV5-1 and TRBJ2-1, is KAGVTQTPRYLIKTRGQQVTLSCSPISGHRSVSWYQQTPGQGLQFLFEYFSETQRNKGNFPGRFSGRQFSNSRSEMNVSTLELGDSALYLCASSLARGYNEQFFGPGTRLTVL.

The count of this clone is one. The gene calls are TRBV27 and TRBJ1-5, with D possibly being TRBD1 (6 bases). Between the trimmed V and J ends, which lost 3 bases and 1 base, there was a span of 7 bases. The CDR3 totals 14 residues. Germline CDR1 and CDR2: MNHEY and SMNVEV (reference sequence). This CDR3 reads CASSFRGSNQPQHF. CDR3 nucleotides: TGTGCCAGCAGTTTTAGGGGGAGCAATCAGCCCCAGCATTTT.

CDR3: CASSVAQGNTIYF. The CDR3, as DNA: TGTGCCAGCAGCGTAGCTCAGGGGAACACCATATATTTT. The gene calls are TRBV9 and TRBJ1-3; weak D call: TRBD1 (6 bases). The CDR3 has 13 residues. CDR1 is SGDLS and CDR2 is YYNGEE in the germline V gene. V was clipped by 0 bases and J by 7 bases, with 8 bases between them.

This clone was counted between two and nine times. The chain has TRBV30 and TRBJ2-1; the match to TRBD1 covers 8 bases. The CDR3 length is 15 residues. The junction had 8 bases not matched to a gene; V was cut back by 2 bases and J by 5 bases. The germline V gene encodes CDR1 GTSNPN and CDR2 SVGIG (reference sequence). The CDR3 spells CAWSKGAGGNNEQFF. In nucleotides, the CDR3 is TGTGCCTGGAGTAAGGGGGCAGGGGGCAACAATGAGCAGTTCTTC.

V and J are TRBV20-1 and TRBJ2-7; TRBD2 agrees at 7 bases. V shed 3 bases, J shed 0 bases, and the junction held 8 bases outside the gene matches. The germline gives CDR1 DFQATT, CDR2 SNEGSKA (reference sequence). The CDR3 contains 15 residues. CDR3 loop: CSASDGSGVSYEQYF. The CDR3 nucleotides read TGCAGTGCTAGTGATGGGAGCGGGGTCTCCTACGAGCAGTACTTC.

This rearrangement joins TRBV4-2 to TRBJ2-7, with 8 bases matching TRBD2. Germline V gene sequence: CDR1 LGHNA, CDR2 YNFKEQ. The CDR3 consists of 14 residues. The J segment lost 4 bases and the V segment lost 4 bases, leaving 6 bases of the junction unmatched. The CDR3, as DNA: TGTGCCAGCAGCCGCGAAGGCGGGAGGTACGAGCAGTACTTC. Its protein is CASSREGGRYEQYF.

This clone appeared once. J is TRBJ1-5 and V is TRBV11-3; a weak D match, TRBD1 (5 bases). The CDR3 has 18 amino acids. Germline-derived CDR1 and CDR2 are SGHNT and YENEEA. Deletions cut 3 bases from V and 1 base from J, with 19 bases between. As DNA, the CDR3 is TGTGCCAGCAGCTTTAGGTGGGGCGGGGATCGCAGCAATCAGCCCCAGCATTTT. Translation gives CASSFRWGGDRSNQPQHF.

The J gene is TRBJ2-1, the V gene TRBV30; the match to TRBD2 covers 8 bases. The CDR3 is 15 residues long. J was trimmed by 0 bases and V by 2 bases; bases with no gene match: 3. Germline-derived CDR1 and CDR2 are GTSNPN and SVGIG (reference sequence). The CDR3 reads CAWSLGTSSYNEQFF. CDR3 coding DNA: TGTGCCTGGAGTCTAGGGACTAGCTCCTACAATGAGCAGTTCTTC.

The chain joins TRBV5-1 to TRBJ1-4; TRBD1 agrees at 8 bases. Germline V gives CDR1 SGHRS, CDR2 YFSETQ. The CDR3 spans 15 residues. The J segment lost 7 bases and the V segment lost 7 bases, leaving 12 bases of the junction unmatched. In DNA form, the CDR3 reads TGCGCCAGCGCCTTAACGGGGCAGGGGGCTGAAAAACTGTTTTTT. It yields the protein CASALTGQGAEKLFF.

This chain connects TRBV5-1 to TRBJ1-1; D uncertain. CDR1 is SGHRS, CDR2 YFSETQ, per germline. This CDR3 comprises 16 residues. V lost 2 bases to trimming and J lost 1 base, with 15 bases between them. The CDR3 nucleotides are TGCGCCAGCAGCTTCAGAATCCTCGCGGGGAACACTGAAGCTTTCTTT. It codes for CASSFRILAGNTEAFF.

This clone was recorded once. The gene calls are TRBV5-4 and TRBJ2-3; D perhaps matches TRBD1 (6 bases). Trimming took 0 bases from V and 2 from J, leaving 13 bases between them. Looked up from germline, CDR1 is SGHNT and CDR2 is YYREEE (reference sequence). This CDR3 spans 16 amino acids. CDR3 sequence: CASSLARGDPTDTQYF. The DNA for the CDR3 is TGTGCCAGCAGCTTGGCCAGGGGAGACCCCACAGATACGCAGTATTTT.

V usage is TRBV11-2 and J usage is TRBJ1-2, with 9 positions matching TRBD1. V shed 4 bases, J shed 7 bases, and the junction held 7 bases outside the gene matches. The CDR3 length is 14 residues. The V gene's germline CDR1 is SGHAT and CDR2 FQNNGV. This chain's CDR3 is CASSWGQGLSGYTF. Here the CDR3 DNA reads TGTGCCAGCAGCTGGGGACAGGGTCTCTCTGGCTACACCTTC.

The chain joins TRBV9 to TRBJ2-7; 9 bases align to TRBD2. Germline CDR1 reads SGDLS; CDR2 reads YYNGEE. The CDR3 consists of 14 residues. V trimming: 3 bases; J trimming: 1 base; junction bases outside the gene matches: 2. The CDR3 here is CASSGAGGSYEQYF. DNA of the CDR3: TGTGCCAGCAGCGGTGCGGGAGGGTCCTACGAGCAGTACTTC.

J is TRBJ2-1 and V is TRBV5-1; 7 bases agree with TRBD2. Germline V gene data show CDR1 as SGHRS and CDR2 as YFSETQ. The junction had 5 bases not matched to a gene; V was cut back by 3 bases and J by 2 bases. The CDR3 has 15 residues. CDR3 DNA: TGCGCCAGCAGCTCAGCGGGGAAGGCCTACAATGAGCAGTTCTTC. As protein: CASSSAGKAYNEQFF.